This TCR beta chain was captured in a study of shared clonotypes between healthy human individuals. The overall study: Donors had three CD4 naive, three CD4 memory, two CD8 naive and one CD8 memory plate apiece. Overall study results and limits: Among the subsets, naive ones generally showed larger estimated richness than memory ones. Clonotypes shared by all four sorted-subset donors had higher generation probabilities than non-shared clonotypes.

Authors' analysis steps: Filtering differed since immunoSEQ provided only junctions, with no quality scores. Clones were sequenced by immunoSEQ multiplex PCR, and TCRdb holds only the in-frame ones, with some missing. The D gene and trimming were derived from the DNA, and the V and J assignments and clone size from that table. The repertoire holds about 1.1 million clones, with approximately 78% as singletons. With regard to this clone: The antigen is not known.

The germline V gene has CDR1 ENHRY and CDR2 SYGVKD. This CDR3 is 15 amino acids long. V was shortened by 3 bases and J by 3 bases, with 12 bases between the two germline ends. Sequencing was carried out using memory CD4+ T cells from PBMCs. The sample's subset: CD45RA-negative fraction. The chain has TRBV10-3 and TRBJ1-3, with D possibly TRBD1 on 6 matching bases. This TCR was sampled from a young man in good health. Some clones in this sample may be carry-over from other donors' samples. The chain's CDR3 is CAISDSDRFGNTIYF. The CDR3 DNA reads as TGTGCCATCAGTGACTCGGACAGATTTGGAAACACCATATATTTT.